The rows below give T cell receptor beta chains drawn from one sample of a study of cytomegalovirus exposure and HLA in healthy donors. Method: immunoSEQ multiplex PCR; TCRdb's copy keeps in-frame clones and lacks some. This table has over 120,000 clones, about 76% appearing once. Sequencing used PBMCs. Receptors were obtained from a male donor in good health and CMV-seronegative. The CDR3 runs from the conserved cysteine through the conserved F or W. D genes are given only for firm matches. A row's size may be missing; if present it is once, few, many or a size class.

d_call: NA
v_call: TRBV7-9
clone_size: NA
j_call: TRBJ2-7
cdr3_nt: TGTGCCAGCAGCTTAGGGGGCCTACGACAGAGTGCCTACGAGCAGTACTTC
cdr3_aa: CASSLGGLRQSAYEQYF

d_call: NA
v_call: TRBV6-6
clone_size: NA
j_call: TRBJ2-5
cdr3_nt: TGTGCCAGCAGGGGGGGCAGGGGGGAACAAGAGACCCAGTACTTC
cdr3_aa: CASRGGRGEQETQYF

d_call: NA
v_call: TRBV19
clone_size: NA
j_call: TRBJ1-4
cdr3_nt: TGTGCCACCAGTAGGCGGGACGAAAAACTGTTTTTT
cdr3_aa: CATSRRDEKLFF

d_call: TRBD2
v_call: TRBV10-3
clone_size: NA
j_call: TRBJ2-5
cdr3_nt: TGTGCCATCATGGATCGGACTAGCGGGAGAGAGACCCAGTACTTC
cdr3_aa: CAIMDRTSGRETQYF

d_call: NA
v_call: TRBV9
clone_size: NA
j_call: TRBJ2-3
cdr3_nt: TGTGCCAGCAGCGTAAACGCCCAGGGAGATACGCAGTATTTT
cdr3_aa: CASSVNAQGDTQYF

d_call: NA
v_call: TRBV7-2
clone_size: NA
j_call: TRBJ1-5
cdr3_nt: TGTGCCAGCAGCTTGGGATCTAGCACAGATACGCAGCATTTT
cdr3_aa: CASSLGSSTDTQHF

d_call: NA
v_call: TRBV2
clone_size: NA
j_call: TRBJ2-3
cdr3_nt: TGTGCCAGCAATAAGGCAGCGGCGAGACCCACAGATACGCAGTATTTT
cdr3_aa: CASNKAAARPTDTQYF

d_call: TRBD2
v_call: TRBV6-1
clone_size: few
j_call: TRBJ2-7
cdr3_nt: TGTGCCAGCAGTGAAGGCGGGGGGGCCCCCTACGAGCAGTACTTC
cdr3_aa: CASSEGGGAPYEQYF

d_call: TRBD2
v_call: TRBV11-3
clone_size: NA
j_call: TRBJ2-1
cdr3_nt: TGTGCCAGCAGCTTATCTGGACTAGCGGGGGGAAATGAGCAGTTCTTC
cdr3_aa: CASSLSGLAGGNEQFF

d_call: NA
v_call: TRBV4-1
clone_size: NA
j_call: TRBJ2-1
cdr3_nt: TGCGCCAGCAGCCCAAGAGGAGGGGCTTGGGAGCAATTCTTC
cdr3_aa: CASSPRGGAWEQFF

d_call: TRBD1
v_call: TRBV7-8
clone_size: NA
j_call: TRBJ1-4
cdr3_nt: TGTGCCAGCAGCCACAGGGGCAGTTCTAATGAAAAACTGTTTTTT
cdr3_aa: CASSHRGSSNEKLFF

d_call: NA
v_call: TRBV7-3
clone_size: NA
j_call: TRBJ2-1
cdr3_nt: TGTGCCAGCAGCTTTTTCGCCCTCGACGGGTCCAATGAGCAGTTCTTC
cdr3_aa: CASSFFALDGSNEQFF

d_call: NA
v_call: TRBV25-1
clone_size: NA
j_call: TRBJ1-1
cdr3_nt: TGTGCCAGCAGTGAATCTCCCGGGGAAGCTTTCTTT
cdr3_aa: CASSESPGEAFF

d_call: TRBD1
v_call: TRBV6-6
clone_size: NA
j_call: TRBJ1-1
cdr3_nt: TGTGCCATCGACAGGGGGACTGAAGCTTTCTTT
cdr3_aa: CAIDRGTEAFF

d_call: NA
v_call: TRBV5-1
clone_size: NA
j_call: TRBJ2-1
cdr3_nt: TGCGCCAGCGGCCGAAGGGGCCAGAGGACGGATGAGCAGTTCTTC
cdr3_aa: CASGRRGQRTDEQFF

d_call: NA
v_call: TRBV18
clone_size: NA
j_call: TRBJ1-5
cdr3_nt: TGTGCCAGCCCCGAGTATAGCAATCAGCCCCAGCATTTT
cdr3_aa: CASPEYSNQPQHF

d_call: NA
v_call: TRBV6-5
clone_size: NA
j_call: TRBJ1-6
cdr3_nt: TGTGCCAGCAGCTGGGCAGTAAGGTCACCCCTCCACTTT
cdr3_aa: CASSWAVRSPLHF

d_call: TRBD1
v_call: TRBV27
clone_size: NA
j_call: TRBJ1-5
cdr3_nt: TGTGCCAGCAGGGGGACAGGGGGCAATCAGCCCCAGCATTTT
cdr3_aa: CASRGTGGNQPQHF

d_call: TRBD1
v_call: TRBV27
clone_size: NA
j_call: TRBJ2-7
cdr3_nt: TGTGCCAGCAGTCCCGGGACAGGGGGTCACGAGCAGTACTTC
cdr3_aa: CASSPGTGGHEQYF

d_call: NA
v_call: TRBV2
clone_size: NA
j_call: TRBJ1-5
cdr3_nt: TGTGCCAGCATGAAGCCCGGAGGGGTGGGCAATCAGCCCCAGCATTTT
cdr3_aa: CASMKPGGVGNQPQHF

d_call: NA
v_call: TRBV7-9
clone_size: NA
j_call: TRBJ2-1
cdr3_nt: TGTGCCAGCAGCTCGAACCCCATAGAGGACAATGAGCAGTTCTTC
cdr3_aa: CASSSNPIEDNEQFF

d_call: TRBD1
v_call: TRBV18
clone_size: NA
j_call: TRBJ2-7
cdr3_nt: TGTGCCAGCTCACCTTCCGGGACAGGGTCCTACGAGCAGTACTTC
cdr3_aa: CASSPSGTGSYEQYF

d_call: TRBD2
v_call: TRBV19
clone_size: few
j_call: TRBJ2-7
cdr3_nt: TGTGCCAGTAAGCCGAGCGGGACCTACGAGCAGTACTTC
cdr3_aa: CASKPSGTYEQYF

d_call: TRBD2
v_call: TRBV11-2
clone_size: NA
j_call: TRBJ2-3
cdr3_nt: TGTGCCAGCAGCTTAGATCGGGGGGGAACAGATACGCAGTATTTT
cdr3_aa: CASSLDRGGTDTQYF

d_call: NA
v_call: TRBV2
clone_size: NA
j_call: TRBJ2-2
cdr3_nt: TGTGCCAGCAGTGAACTCAGGTCGACCGGGGAGCTGTTTTTT
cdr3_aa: CASSELRSTGELFF

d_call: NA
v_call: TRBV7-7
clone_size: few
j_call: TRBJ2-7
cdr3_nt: TGTGCTAGCAGCTTAAGCGTCGAGCGGATCTACGAGCAGTACTTC
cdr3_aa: CASSLSVERIYEQYF

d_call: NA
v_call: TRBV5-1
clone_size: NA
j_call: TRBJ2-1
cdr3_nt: TGCGCCAGCAGCCCGGGACATCTTCCCTCCTACAATGAGCAGTTCTTC
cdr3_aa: CASSPGHLPSYNEQFF

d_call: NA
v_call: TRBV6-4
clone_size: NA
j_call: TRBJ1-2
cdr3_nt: TGTGCCAGCAGTGGCCCCGTGGGCTCTTCTTATGGCTACACCTTC
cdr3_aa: CASSGPVGSSYGYTF

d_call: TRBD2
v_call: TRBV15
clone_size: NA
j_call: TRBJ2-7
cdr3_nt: TGTGCCACCAGCAGAGATAAGGCTAGCGGGAGTGACGAGCAGTACTTC
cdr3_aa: CATSRDKASGSDEQYF

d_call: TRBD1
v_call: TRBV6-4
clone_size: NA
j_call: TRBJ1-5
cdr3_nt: TGTGCCAGCAGTGCAGACAGGGGTCAGCCCCAGCATTTT
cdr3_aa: CASSADRGQPQHF

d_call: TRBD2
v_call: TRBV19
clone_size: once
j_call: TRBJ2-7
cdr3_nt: TGTGCCAGTAGTGCCACTAGCGGGAGCTGGTACGAGCAGTACTTC
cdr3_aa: CASSATSGSWYEQYF

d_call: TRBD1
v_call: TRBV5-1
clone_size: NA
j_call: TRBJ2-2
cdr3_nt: TGCGCCAGCAGCCTGATTGGACAGGGTGGGGCCGGGGAGCTGTTTTTT
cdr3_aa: CASSLIGQGGAGELFF

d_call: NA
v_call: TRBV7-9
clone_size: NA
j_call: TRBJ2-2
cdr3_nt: TGTGCCAGCAGCTTCGGGGATTCGACCGGGGAGCTGTTTTTT
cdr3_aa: CASSFGDSTGELFF

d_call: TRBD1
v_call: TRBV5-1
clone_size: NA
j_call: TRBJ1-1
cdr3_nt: TGCGCCAGCAGCCGGGACAGGGGCCCCACTGAAGCTTTCTTT
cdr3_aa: CASSRDRGPTEAFF

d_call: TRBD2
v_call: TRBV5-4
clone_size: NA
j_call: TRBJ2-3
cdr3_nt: TGTGCCAGCAGCGCCACTAGCGGGAGGAGCACAGATACGCAGTATTTT
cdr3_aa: CASSATSGRSTDTQYF

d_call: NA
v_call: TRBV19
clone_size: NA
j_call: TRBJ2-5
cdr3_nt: TGTGCCAGTAGTATCGGATCAGGGGTCCAAGAGACCCAGTACTTC
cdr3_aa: CASSIGSGVQETQYF

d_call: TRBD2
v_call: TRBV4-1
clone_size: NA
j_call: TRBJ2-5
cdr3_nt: TGCGCCAGCAGCCAGACTAGCGGGAGCCTCCAAGAGACCCAGTACTTC
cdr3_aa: CASSQTSGSLQETQYF

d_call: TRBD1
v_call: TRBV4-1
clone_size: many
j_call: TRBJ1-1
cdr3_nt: TGCGCCAGCAGCCAAGTACGCGACAGGGGGCAAGCTTTCTTT
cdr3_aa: CASSQVRDRGQAFF

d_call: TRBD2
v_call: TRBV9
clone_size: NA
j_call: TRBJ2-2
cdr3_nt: TGTGCCAGCAGCGAGGGGACTAGCGACAACACCGGGGAGCTGTTTTTT
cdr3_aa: CASSEGTSDNTGELFF

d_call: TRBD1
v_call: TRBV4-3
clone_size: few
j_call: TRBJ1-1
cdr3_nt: TGCGCCAGCAGCCAAGCGGGACAGGGGATTACTGAAGCTTTCTTT
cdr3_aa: CASSQAGQGITEAFF

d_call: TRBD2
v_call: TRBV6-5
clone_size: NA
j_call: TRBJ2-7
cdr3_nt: TGTGCCAGCAGTTACTCGGCTAGCGGGAGGGTCCAGTACTTC
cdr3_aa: CASSYSASGRVQYF

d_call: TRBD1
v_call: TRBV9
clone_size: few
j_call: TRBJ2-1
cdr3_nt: TGTGCCAGCAGCGCTGGGACAGGGATTGAGCAGTTCTTC
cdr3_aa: CASSAGTGIEQFF

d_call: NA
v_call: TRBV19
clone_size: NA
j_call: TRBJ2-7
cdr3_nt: TGTGCCAGTAGTATTTCCGGGAACGAGCAGTACTTC
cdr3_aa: CASSISGNEQYF

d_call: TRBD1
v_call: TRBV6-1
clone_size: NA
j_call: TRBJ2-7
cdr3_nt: TGTGCCAGCAGTGAAACTTTGGACAGGGGCTACGAGCAGTACTTC
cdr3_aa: CASSETLDRGYEQYF